This TCR beta chain comes out of a study of blood T cell repertoires in COVID-19. Turning to the study itself: Samples taken during acute and convalescent COVID-19 were collected in the United States, Italy and Spain.

A Seattle source enrolled patients during active infection and followed them longitudinally. TCRdb's table, derived via immunoSEQ multiplex PCR, lists solely in-frame clones and lacks some. The sample contains roughly 570,000 clones, 70% to 90% of which appear only once. The CDR3 runs to 15 residues. Germline CDR1 reads SGHTA; CDR2 reads FQGNSA. V lost 2 bases to trimming and J lost 4 bases, with 12 bases between them. The source is a woman aged 45-65 years with COVID-19, enrolled during active disease. The V and J genes are TRBV7-2 and TRBJ1-3; D might be TRBD1 (5 bases). Sequencing was carried out using peripheral blood. The CDR3 sequence: CASSLWKGPGNTIYF. The CDR3 bases are TGTGCCAGCAGCTTATGGAAGGGGCCAGGAAACACCATATATTTT.